This TCR beta chain was sequenced in a study of blood T cell repertoires in COVID-19. Ages ranged from about 18 to 89 years, with residence in fewer than 25 US areas. The study assigned cohorts using participant-reported clinical history. Exposed volunteers were people who met a COVID-19 case within 2 weeks before study entry. Germline CDR1 and CDR2: WNHNN and SYGVQD (reference sequence). Trimming cost V 8 bases and J 8 bases, with 19 bases left between them. The CDR3 extends over 14 amino acids. As processed by the authors: Estimates of nucleated cell counts were drawn from the amplification of reference gene primers. Sequencing was performed with immunoSEQ multiplex PCR; in TCRdb, only in-frame clones are kept and a portion is missing. Clone size and V and J calls were adopted from that table, with D and trimming inferred from the DNA. The sample carries 350,000 to 500,000 clones, approximately 91% recorded once.

The sequenced sample consisted of PBMCs or T cells enriched from blood (not recorded which). This rearrangement joins TRBV10-1 to TRBJ2-1, with D perhaps matching TRBD2 (7 bases). This sequence was found in a woman younger than 30 who had been exposed to COVID-19. CDR3 sequence (DNA): TGCGCCAGCGAAAGAGGGGGGGTCTTCGATGAGCAGTTCTTC. Residues: CASERGGVFDEQFF.